This is a list of T cell receptor beta chains from one sample in a study of identifying expanded T cells in peripheral blood. The table came from immunoSEQ multiplex PCR; TCRdb's copy has only in-frame clones and leaves some out. The repertoire holds about 80,000 clones, more than 70% seen once, with 15% to 20% in the top ten. The specimen was blood. All receptors come from a person between 18 and 75 years old in good health. Both conserved end residues are part of each CDR3. D genes are given only for firm matches. Size is stated for part of the rows, as once, few or many counts, or as a class when the clone is expanded.

>NA|TRBJ2-2|NA|TRBV18
CASSSQGPHGPGELFF
TGTGCCAGCTCATCCCAGGGACCCCATGGCCCCGGGGAGCTGTTTTTT
>NA|TRBJ1-4|NA|TRBV6-5
CATSLSQSNEKLFF
TGTGCCACCTCCCTCTCACAGTCCAATGAAAAACTGTTTTTT
>NA|TRBJ1-6|NA|TRBV5-4
CASSATGNSYNSPLHF
TGTGCCAGCAGCGCTACGGGCAACTCCTATAATTCACCCCTCCACTTT
>once|TRBJ1-1|TRBD1|TRBV11-2
CASSGDRNTEAFF
TGTGCCAGCAGTGGGGACAGAAACACTGAAGCTTTCTTT
>NA|TRBJ1-2|NA|TRBV4-1
CASSPSWLANYGYTF
TGCGCCAGCAGCCCCTCGTGGCTTGCTAACTATGGCTACACCTTC
>once|TRBJ2-2|TRBD1|TRBV6-6
CASTFPDRGGPGELFF
TGTGCCAGCACCTTCCCGGACAGGGGGGGTCCCGGGGAGCTGTTTTTT
>NA|TRBJ1-5|NA|TRBV21-1
CASSKRHRAGGNQPQHF
TGTGCCAGCAGCAAACGGCACAGGGCGGGCGGCAATCAGCCCCAGCATTTT
>NA|TRBJ1-1|TRBD1|TRBV15
CATSRKQGADTEAFF
TGTGCCACCAGCAGAAAACAGGGGGCTGACACTGAAGCTTTCTTT
>NA|TRBJ2-6|NA|TRBV7-2
CASSKRGAGANVLTF
TGTGCCAGCAGCAAACGGGGAGCCGGGGCCAACGTCCTGACTTTC
>NA|TRBJ2-7|TRBD1|TRBV9
CASSAGTEFYEQYF
TGTGCCAGCAGCGCCGGGACAGAGTTTTACGAGCAGTACTTC
>NA|TRBJ1-5|NA|TRBV28
CASIKVRGVRPQHF
TGTGCCAGCATTAAAGTTAGGGGGGTTAGGCCCCAGCATTTT
>NA|TRBJ2-3|TRBD2|TRBV7-6
CASSLVGTSGGPPQYF
TGTGCCAGCAGCTTAGTGGGGACTAGCGGGGGGCCCCCGCAGTATTTT
>few|TRBJ1-2|NA|TRBV4-3
CASSQGNYGYTF
TGCGCCAGCAGCCAAGGGAACTATGGCTACACCTTC